This T cell receptor beta chain came from a study of Graves' ophthalmopathy and Graves' hyperthyroidism. Findings and limits, study-wide: Appearing in blood as well were most expanded thyroid clonotypes above 0.001 frequency. Ophthalmopathy could be told apart from stable hyperthyroidism by a 13-signature model (87.88% sensitivity, about 80% specificity).

Other autoimmune diseases, uncontrolled infections, pregnancy or lactation led to the exclusion of patients. The authors amplified TCR beta CDR3 regions, and they did so from RNA transcripts for repertoire sequencing. Second-round multiplex PCR came after a first-round RT-PCR that employed HTBI primers. TCRdb used MiXCR to reprocess the multiplex PCR reads, holding one entry per CDR3 protein. Among around 1.1 million distinct CDR3 sequences listed, about 35% were seen once. The CDR3 length is 16 residues. The germline V gene encodes CDR1 MGHDK and CDR2 SYGVNS. The ends were cut back, 3 bases at V and 0 bases at J, with 14 bases in the middle. Many counts were recorded for this clonotype. As yet, its antigen is unknown.

The J gene is TRBJ1-2, the V gene TRBV25-1; no definite D call. Sequenced material: peripheral blood or thyroid tissue (not recorded which). This sequence originates from an adult man with Graves' hyperthyroidism. The CDR3 protein is CASSDETRGSNYGYTF. In DNA, the CDR3 is TGTGCCAGCAGTGACGAAACCAGAGGCTCTAACTATGGCTACACCTTC.